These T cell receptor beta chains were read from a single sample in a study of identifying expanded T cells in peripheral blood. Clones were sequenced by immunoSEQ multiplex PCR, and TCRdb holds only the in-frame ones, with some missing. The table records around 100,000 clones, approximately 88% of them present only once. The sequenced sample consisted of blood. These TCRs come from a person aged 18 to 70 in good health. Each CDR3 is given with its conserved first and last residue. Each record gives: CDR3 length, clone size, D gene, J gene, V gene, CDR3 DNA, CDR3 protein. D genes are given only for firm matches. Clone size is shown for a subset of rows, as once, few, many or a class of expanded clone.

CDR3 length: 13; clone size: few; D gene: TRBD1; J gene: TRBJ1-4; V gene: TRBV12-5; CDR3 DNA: TGTGCTAGTGGACGGACAGGGGACGAAAAACTGTTTTTT; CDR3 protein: CASGRTGDEKLFF
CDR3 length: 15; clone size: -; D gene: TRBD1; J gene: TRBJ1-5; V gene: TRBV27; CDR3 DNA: TGTGCCAGCAGTTATGGGACAGGGGGCCATCAGCCCCAGCATTTT; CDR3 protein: CASSYGTGGHQPQHF
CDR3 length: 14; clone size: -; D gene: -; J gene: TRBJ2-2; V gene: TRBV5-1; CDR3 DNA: TGCGCCAGCAGCTTGGGGGGAAACACCGGGGAGCTGTTTTTT; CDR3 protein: CASSLGGNTGELFF
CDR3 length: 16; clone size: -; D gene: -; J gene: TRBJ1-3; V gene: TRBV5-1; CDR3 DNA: TGCGCCAGCAGCTCGGGAAAGGACAGCTCTGGAAACACCATATATTTT; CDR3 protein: CASSSGKDSSGNTIYF
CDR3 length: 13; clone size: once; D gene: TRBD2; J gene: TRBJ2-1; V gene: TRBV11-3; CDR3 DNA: TGTGCCAGCAAAGCTAGCGGGACCGGTGAGCAGTTCTTC; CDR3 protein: CASKASGTGEQFF
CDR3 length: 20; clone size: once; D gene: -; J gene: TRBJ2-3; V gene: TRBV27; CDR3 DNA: TGTGCCAGCAGTTTTTCCCCCGGGACTCCCAGTCCCGCCATCACAGATACGCAGTATTTT; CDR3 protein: CASSFSPGTPSPAITDTQYF
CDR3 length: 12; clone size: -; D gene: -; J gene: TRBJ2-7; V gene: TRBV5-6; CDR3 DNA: TGTGCCAGCAGCTTGGGGAGGGGCGAGCAGTACTTC; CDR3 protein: CASSLGRGEQYF
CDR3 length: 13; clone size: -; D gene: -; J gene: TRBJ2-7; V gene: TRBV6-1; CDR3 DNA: TGTGCCAGCACGAGGGCCATGGGCCACGAGCAGTACTTC; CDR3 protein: CASTRAMGHEQYF
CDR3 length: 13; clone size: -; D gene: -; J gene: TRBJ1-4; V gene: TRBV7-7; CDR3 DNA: TGTGCCAGCAGCGCCCGGGGGGGTGAAAAACTGTTTTTT; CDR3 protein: CASSARGGEKLFF
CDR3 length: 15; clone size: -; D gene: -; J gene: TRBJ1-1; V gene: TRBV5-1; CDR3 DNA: TGCGCCAGCAGCTCGGTCGGGGGAATGAACACTGAAGCTTTCTTT; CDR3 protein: CASSSVGGMNTEAFF
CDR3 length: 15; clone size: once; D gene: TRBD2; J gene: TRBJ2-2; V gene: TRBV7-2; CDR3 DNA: TGTGCCAGCAGCTTATTGGGGAGGGCCACCGGGGAGCTGTTTTTT; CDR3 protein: CASSLLGRATGELFF
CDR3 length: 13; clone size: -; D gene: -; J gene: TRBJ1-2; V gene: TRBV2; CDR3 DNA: TGTGCCAGCACCCCAGGGAGGAACTATGGCTACACCTTC; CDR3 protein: CASTPGRNYGYTF
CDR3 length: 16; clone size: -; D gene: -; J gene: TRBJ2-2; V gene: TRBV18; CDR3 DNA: TGTGCCAGCTCACCCTCACAGACCGCGAACACCGGGGAGCTGTTTTTT; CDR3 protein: CASSPSQTANTGELFF
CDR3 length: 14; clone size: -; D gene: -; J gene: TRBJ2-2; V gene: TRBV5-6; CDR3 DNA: TGTGCCAGCAGCCCCCAGGGACCCACCGGGGAGCTGTTTTTT; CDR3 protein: CASSPQGPTGELFF
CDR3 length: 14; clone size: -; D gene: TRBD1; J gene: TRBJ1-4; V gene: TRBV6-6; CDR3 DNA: TGTGCCAGCAGGCCGACAGGGGCATGGGAAAAACTGTTTTTT; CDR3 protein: CASRPTGAWEKLFF
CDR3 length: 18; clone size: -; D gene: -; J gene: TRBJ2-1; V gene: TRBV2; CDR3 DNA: TGTGCCAGCAGTGCCAGGCGCCTTTCCATCGCGGGGAACAATGAGCAGTTCTTC; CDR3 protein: CASSARRLSIAGNNEQFF
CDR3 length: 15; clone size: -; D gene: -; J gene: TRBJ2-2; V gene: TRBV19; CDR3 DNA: TGTGCCAGTAGCCGAATCACAGGGAACACCGGGGAGCTGTTTTTT; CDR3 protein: CASSRITGNTGELFF
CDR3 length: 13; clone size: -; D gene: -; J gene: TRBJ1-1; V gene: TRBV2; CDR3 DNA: TGTGCCAGCAGGGAGACAGACAGAAGTGAAGCTTTCTTT; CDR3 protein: CASRETDRSEAFF
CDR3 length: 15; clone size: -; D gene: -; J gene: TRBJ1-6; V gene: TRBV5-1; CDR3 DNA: TGCGCCAGCAGCTTGGCGGCAGCTATTAATTCACCCCTCCACTTT; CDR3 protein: CASSLAAAINSPLHF
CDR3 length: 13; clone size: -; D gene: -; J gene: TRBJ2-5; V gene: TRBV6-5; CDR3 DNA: TGTGCCAGCAGTTACTCACAGGACCGGAACCAGTACTTC; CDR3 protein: CASSYSQDRNQYF
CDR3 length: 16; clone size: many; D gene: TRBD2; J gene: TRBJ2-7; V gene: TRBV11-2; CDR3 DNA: TGTGCCAGCAGCATCGGGACTAATATCCACCCCTACGAGCAGTACTTC; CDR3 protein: CASSIGTNIHPYEQYF
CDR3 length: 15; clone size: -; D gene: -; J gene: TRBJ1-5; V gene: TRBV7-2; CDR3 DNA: TGTGCCAGCAGCTTAGCATCAGGGACGGGCCAGCCCCAGCATTTT; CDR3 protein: CASSLASGTGQPQHF
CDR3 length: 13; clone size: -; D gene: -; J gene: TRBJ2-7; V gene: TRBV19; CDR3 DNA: TGTGCCAGTAGGGCAGGTAACTCCTACGAGCAGTACTTC; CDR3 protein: CASRAGNSYEQYF
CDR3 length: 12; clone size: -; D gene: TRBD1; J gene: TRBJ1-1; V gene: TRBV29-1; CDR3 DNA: TGCAGCGTTGACGCTCAGGGGGGTGTAGCTTTCTTT; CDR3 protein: CSVDAQGGVAFF
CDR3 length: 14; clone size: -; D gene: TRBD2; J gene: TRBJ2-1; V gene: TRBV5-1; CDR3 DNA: TGCGCCCAGAGACCAGGACTAGCCACTAATGAGCAGTTCTTC; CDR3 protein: CAQRPGLATNEQFF
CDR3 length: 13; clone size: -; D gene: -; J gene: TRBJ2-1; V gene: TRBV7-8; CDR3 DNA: TGTGCCAGCAGCTTAGGAGGAGTACATGAGCAGTTCTTC; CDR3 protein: CASSLGGVHEQFF
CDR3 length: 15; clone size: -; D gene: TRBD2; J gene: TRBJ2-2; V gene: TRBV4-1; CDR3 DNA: TGCGCCAGCAGCCTTACCGGGACTACAACCCGGGAGCTGTTTTTT; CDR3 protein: CASSLTGTTTRELFF
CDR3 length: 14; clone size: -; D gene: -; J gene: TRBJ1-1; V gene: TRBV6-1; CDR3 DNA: TGTGCCAGCAGACTGGACGGAATGGGCACTGAAGCTTTCTTT; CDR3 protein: CASRLDGMGTEAFF
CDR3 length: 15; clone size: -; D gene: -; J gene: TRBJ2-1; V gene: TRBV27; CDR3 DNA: TGTGCCAGCAGTCCCCGAGCCCCGAACGTCAATGAGCAGTTCTTC; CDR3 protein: CASSPRAPNVNEQFF
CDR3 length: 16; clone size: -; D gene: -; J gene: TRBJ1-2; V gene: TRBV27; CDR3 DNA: TGTGCCAGCAGTTCTCAGGGGAGGGGCGGGGGCTATGGCTACACCTTC; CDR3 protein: CASSSQGRGGGYGYTF
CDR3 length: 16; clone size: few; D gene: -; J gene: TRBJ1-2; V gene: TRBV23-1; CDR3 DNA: TGCGCCAGCAGTCCTTGGTGGGGGGAAGCTAACTATGGCTACACCTTC; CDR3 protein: CASSPWWGEANYGYTF
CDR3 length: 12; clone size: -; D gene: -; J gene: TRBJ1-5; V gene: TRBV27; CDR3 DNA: TGTGCCAGCAGTTTACGGACCGGGCCCCAGCATTTT; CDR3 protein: CASSLRTGPQHF
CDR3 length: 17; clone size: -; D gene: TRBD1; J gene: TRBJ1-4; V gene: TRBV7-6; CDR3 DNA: TGTGCCAGCAGCTTAGGGGACAGGGGGCGACTAGGTGAAAAACTGTTTTTT; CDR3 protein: CASSLGDRGRLGEKLFF
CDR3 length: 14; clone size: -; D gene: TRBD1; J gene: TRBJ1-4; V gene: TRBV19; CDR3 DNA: TGTGCCAGCCGAACAACAGGGGGGCAGGAAAAACTGTTTTTT; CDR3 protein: CASRTTGGQEKLFF
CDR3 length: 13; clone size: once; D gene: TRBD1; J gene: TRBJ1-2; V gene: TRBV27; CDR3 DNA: TGTGCCAGCAGTACAGGGGGAGTTCGTGGCTACACCTTC; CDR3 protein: CASSTGGVRGYTF
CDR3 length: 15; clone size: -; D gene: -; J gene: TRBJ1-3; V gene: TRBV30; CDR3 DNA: TGTGCCTGGAGTGTAGGCCGACCGTCTGGAAACACCATATATTTT; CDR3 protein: CAWSVGRPSGNTIYF
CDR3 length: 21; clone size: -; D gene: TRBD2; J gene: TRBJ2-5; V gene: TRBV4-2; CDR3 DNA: TGTGCCAGCAGCCAAGATTTATCCAGCGGGAGGGCGGGATGGATACGAGAGACCCAGTACTTC; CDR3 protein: CASSQDLSSGRAGWIRETQYF
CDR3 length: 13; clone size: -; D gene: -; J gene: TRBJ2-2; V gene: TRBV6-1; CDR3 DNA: TGTGCCAGCAGTGAATGGGGCGGGGGGGAGCTGTTTTTT; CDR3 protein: CASSEWGGGELFF
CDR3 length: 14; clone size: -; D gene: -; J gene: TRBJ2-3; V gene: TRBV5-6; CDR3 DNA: TGTGCCAGCAGCTTGGAGACTAGCACAGATACGCAGTATTTT; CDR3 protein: CASSLETSTDTQYF
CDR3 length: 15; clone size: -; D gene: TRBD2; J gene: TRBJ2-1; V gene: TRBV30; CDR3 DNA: TGTGCCTGGAGTGTACAAGCGGGGGGGGCCAATGAGCAGTTCTTC; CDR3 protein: CAWSVQAGGANEQFF
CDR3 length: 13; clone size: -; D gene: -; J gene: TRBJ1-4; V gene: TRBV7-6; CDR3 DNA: TGTGCCAGCAGCCCGGGACCTAATGAAAAACTGTTTTTT; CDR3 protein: CASSPGPNEKLFF
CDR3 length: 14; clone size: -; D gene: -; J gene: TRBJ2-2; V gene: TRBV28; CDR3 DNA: TGTGCCAGCAGTGTACAGGGCAGCGGCGGGGAGCTGTTTTTT; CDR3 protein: CASSVQGSGGELFF
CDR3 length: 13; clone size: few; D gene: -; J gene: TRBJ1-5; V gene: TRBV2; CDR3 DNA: TGTGCCAGCAGTGCGGCCCCCTCGAGGCCCCAGCATTTT; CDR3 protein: CASSAAPSRPQHF
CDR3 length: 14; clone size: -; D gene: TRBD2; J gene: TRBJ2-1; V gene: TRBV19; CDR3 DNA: TGTGCCAGTAGTATAGCGGGAGGAGGGGATGAGCAGTTCTTC; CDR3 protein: CASSIAGGGDEQFF
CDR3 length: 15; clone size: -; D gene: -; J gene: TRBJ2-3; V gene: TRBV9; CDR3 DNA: TGTGCCAGCAGCGCCCAGGGGAGAATGGTAGATACGCAGTATTTT; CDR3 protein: CASSAQGRMVDTQYF
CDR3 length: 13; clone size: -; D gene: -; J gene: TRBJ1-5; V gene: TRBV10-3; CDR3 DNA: TGTGCCACCAGCCGGGACACCAATCAGCCCCAGCATTTT; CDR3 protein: CATSRDTNQPQHF
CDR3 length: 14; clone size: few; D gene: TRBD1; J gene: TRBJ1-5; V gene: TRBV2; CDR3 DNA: TGTGCCAGCAGGGGGACAGGGGGTAATCAGCCCCAGCATTTT; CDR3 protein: CASRGTGGNQPQHF
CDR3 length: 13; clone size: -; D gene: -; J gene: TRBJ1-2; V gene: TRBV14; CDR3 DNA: TGTGCCAGCAGCCAAGCAGGGAACTATGGCTACACCTTC; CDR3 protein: CASSQAGNYGYTF